One and the same sample provided the 3 T cell receptor beta chains below, sequenced in a study of blood T cell repertoires in COVID-19. Clones were read by immunoSEQ multiplex PCR, and TCRdb kept only the in-frame ones, dropping some. The table records 200,000 to 250,000 clones, about 91% of them present only once. What was sequenced was PBMCs or T cells enriched from blood (not recorded which). These TCRs come from a woman in her forties or fifties with acute COVID-19.

The genes are TRBV6-2 or TRBV6-3 and TRBJ2-1, with TRBD2 as a possible D gene (5 bases). This CDR3 has 12 residues. The germline gives CDR1 MNHEY, CDR2 SVGEGT. V was pared by 0 bases and J by 9 bases, with 6 bases between. This CDR3 is CASSYSGLEQFF. The CDR3 DNA sequence: TGTGCCAGCAGTTACTCTGGACTTGAGCAGTTCTTC.

This chain joins TRBV5-6 and TRBJ1-3; weak D call: TRBD1 (6 bases). The CDR3 runs to 14 residues. Germline V lookup: CDR1 SGHDT, CDR2 YYEEEE. The V gene lost 4 bases and the J gene lost 1 base, with 9 bases spanning the gap. CDR3 in DNA: TGTGCCAGCAGCGATACAGGGTCTGGAAACACCATATATTTT. Its translation is CASSDTGSGNTIYF. The entire variable domain, with the rest obtained from reference TRBV5-6 and TRBJ1-3, is as follows: DAGVTQSPTHLIKTRGQQVTLRCSPKSGHDTVSWYQQALGQGPQFIFQYYEEEERQRGNFPDRFSGHQFPNYSSELNVNALLLGDSALYLCASSDTGSGNTIYFGEGSWLTVV.

The genes are TRBV7-8 and TRBJ2-5; 9 nucleotides agree with TRBD1. This CDR3 is built from 17 residues. CDR1 is SGHVS and CDR2 is FQNEAQ in the germline V gene. With V trimmed by 1 base and J by 5 bases, 11 bases remained unmatched. The DNA for the CDR3 is TGTGCCAGCAGCTTAGTTTGGACAGGGGTTCAGGATGAGACCCAGTACTTC. As protein: CASSLVWTGVQDETQYF.